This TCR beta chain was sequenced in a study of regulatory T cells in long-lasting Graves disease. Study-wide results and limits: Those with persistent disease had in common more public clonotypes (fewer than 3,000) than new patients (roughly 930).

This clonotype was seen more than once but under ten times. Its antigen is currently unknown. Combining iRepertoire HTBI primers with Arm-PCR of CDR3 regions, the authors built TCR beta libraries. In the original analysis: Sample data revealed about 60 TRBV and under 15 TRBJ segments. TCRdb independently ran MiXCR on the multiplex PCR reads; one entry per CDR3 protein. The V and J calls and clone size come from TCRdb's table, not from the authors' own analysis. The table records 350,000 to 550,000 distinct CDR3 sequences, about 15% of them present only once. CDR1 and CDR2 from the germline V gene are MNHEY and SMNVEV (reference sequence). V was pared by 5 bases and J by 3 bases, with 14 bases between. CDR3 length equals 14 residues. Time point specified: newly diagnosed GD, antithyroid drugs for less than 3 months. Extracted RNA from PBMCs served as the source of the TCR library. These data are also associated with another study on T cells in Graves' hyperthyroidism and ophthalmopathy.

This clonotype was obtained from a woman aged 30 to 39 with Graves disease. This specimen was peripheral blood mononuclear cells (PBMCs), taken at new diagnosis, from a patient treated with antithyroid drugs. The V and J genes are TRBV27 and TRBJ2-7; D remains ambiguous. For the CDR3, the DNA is TGTGCCAGCAGTCCCCGAATGGGCGGCTACGAGCAGTACTTC. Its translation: CASSPRMGGYEQYF.